This T cell receptor (beta chain) was captured by sequencing in a study of identical twins. This clonotype was recorded at least ten times. TCRdb recomputed calls from the 5' RACE reads with MiXCR, one row per CDR3 protein. The sample contains about 730,000 distinct CDR3 sequences, about 20% of which appear only once. CDR3 length: 15 amino acids. The junction had 11 bases not matched to a gene; V was cut back by 6 bases and J by 4 bases. The same specimen was also included in a second study, on T cells expressing NK-cell markers. From that report: Sorting of alpha-beta TCR T cells alone was achieved in several experiments with an anti-gamma-delta TCR antibody. HCMV specificity of the expanded NKG2C+ T cell clones stayed unclear.

Sequencing was carried out using PBMCs. The chain combines TRBV12-3 or TRBV12-4 with TRBJ2-7, with 8 bases aligning to TRBD2. This TCR was recovered from a young woman in good health. CDR3 in amino acids: CASSLIRGGTYEQYF. The CDR3 DNA is TGTGCCAGCAGCTTAATTCGCGGGGGGACTTACGAGCAGTACTTC.